The 27 T cell receptor beta chains reported below all come from one sample, sequenced in a study of OX40 agonist ivuxolimab in advanced cancers. TCRdb keeps only in-frame clones here, not all; method: immunoSEQ multiplex PCR. The sample lists 55,000 to 75,000 clones; roughly 86% were seen once. The specimen was CD4+ or CD8+ T cells sorted from blood, collected in a trial of the OX40 agonist ivuxolimab. The receptors derive from an adult with an advanced solid tumor such as melanoma, head and neck, liver or kidney cancer.

This clone has just a few counts. This chain joins TRBV5-4 and TRBJ2-7, with 10 bases fitting TRBD2. The V gene's germline CDR1 is SGHNT and CDR2 YYREEE (reference sequence). The CDR3 runs to 14 residues. The junction had 4 bases not matched to a gene; V was cut back by 2 bases and J by 5 bases. In DNA, the CDR3 is TGTGCCAGCAGCTTAACTAGCGGGATCGACGAGCAGTACTTC. Its protein product is CASSLTSGIDEQYF. Filled out from reference TRBV5-4 and TRBJ2-7, the complete variable domain reads ETGVTQSPTHLIKTRGQQVTLRCSSQSGHNTVSWYQQALGQGPQFIFQYYREEENGRGNFPPRFSGLQFPNYSSELNVNALELDDSALYLCASSLTSGIDEQYFGPGTRLTVT.

V gene TRBV9 combines with J gene TRBJ2-5; 14 nucleotides agree with TRBD2. The germline V gene encodes CDR1 SGDLS and CDR2 YYNGEE. Trimming cost V 2 bases and J 5 bases; bases outside gene matches: 8. There are 17 residues in the CDR3. CDR3 in DNA: TGTGCCAGCAGCGTTTCCGGGACTAGCGGGAGTGGGGAGACCCAGTACTTC. This gives the protein CASSVSGTSGSGETQYF.

This clone was seen only once. The J gene is TRBJ2-7, the V gene TRBV2; D call uncertain. This CDR3 has 15 residues. V was trimmed by 4 bases and J by 3 bases, leaving 16 bases between them. The germline CDR1 and CDR2 sequences are SNHLY and FYNNEI. CDR3 bases: TGTGCCAGCAGTGGGCCGGGCGGCGGTGACTACGAGCAGTACTTC. Encoded protein: CASSGPGGGDYEQYF.

This clone was counted a few times. The chain uses TRBV4-1 and TRBJ2-7, with 9 positions matching TRBD1. Germline lookup yields CDR1 MGHRA and CDR2 YSYEKL. V gave up 4 bases and J gave up 2 bases; unmatched junction bases: 6. This CDR3 has 15 residues. In nucleotides, the CDR3 is TGCGCCAGCAGCCGTCCAGGACAGGGGCCCTACGAGCAGTACTTC. Protein sequence: CASSRPGQGPYEQYF.

The chain employs TRBV7-2 and TRBJ2-7, with D maybe TRBD2 (6 bases). Germline CDR1 is SGHTA and CDR2 is FQGNSA. The CDR3 contains 15 residues. Trimming removed 3 bases at V and 4 bases at J, with 16 bases between. The CDR3 DNA follows: TGTGCCAGCAGCTTTAGCGGCGGTGGGCTATACGAGCAGTACTTC. Translated: CASSFSGGGLYEQYF. Using reference TRBV7-2 and TRBJ2-7 for the parts outside the CDR3, the full variable domain is GAGVSQSPSNKVTEKGKDVELRCDPISGHTALYWYRQSLGQGLEFLIYFQGNSAPDKSGLPSDRFSAERTGGSVSTLTIQRTQQEDSAVYLCASSFSGGGLYEQYFGPGTRLTVT.

The rearrangement links TRBV5-1 to TRBJ2-2; 9 bases are a match to TRBD2. Unmatched junction bases numbered 2, after V lost 4 bases and J lost 7 bases. The CDR3 contains 13 residues. Germline CDR1 reads SGHRS; CDR2 reads YFSETQ. CDR3 loop: CASSRTSVGELFF. In DNA form, the CDR3 reads TGCGCCAGCAGCCGGACTAGCGTCGGGGAGCTGTTTTTT.

The chain links TRBV4-2 to TRBJ2-3, with D possibly matching TRBD2 (5 bases). The CDR3 sequence is 16 residues long. Germline CDR1 reads LGHNA; CDR2 reads YNFKEQ. Trimming removed 1 base from V and 4 bases from J, with 15 bases in between. This CDR3 is CASSQAGKSWADTQYF. CDR3 coding DNA: TGTGCCAGCAGCCAAGCGGGGAAAAGCTGGGCAGATACGCAGTATTTT.

The chain joins TRBV11-1 to TRBJ1-5, with TRBD1 matching over 7 bases. This CDR3 contains 13 residues. CDR1 is SGHAT, CDR2 FQDESV, per germline (reference sequence). Losses at the gene ends were 6 bases for V and 6 bases for J; bases not matched to a gene: 5. CDR3 protein: CASSPGGRQPQHF. The CDR3 DNA follows: TGTGCCAGCAGTCCAGGGGGACGTCAGCCCCAGCATTTT.

The rearrangement joins TRBV11-2 to TRBJ2-1; 10 nucleotides align to TRBD2. The CDR3 sequence is 15 residues long. V was clipped by 6 bases and J by 5 bases; unmatched bases: 7. Germline CDR1 reads SGHAT; CDR2 reads FQNNGV. CDR3 protein: CASRFPGLANNEQFF. In DNA form, the CDR3 reads TGTGCCAGCAGGTTCCCGGGACTAGCGAACAATGAGCAGTTCTTC. Full variable domain (missing parts from reference TRBV11-2 and TRBJ2-1): EAGVAQSPRYKIIEKRQSVAFWCNPISGHATLYWYQQILGQGPKLLIQFQNNGVVDDSQLPKDRFSAERLKGVDSTLKIQPAKLEDSAVYLCASRFPGLANNEQFFGPGTRLTVL.

The CDR3 DNA reads as TGTGCCACCAGCAGAGATTCAGTACACCACGGACCGGGCGAGCAGTACTTC. This encodes CATSRDSVHHGPGEQYF. The rearrangement links TRBV15 to TRBJ2-7; no clear D. This CDR3 comprises 17 residues. CDR1 is LNHNV, CDR2 YYDKDF, per germline (reference sequence). Trimming stripped 0 bases from V and 6 bases from J, with 21 bases between.

As DNA, the CDR3 is TGTGCCAGCAGTAGAAAGGACATCTTGAACACTGAAGCTTTCTTT. This gives the protein CASSRKDILNTEAFF. The genes are TRBV6-5 and TRBJ1-1, with a weak D call TRBD1 (5 bases). CDR1 and CDR2 from the germline V gene are MNHEY and SVGAGI. V lost 5 bases to trimming and J lost 0 bases, with 13 bases between them. The CDR3 length is 15 residues.

The rearrangement joins TRBV10-2 to TRBJ2-1, with 8 bases aligning to TRBD2. Germline loops: CDR1 WSHSY, CDR2 SAAADI. Germline trimming cut 3 bases from V and 4 bases from J; bases unmatched to any gene: 2. The CDR3 spans 14 residues. The CDR3, as DNA: TGCGCCAGCAGTGACACTAGCGGATACAATGAGCAGTTCTTC. Protein: CASSDTSGYNEQFF.

V usage is TRBV7-2 and J usage is TRBJ2-5; D may be TRBD1 (6 bases). Matching the DNA end better, TRBJ2-7 makes the J call doubtful. From germline, CDR1 is SGHTA and CDR2 FQGNSA. This CDR3 has 14 amino acids. The CDR3 nucleotides are TGTGCCAGCAGCCCCGACAGGTTCTCCTACGAGCAGTACTTC. Amino acids: CASSPDRFSYEQYF.

The rearrangement uses TRBV19 and TRBJ2-3, with D unclear. This CDR3 contains 11 residues. V lost 0 bases, J lost 5 bases, and 0 bases lay in between. The V gene's germline CDR1 is LNHDA and CDR2 SQIVND (reference sequence). The DNA for the CDR3 is TGTGCCAGTAGTATAGAAGATACGCAGTATTTT. Its protein is CASSIEDTQYF.

The rearrangement links TRBV19 to TRBJ2-7, with 7 bases fitting TRBD2. Germline values: CDR1 LNHDA, CDR2 SQIVND (reference sequence). The CDR3 contains 14 residues. J lost 4 bases, V lost 3 bases, and 6 bases had no gene match. The CDR3 DNA reads as TGTGCCAGTAGTATCTCTAGCGGTAGATACGAGCAGTACTTC. This gives the protein CASSISSGRYEQYF.

V gene TRBV10-3 combines with J gene TRBJ2-5; possible D gene TRBD1, 7 bases. The CDR3 totals 14 residues. V was clipped by 4 bases and J by 5 bases, with 14 bases between them. From germline, CDR1 is ENHRY and CDR2 SYGVKD. CDR3 DNA sequence: TGTGCCATCAGTGCGGGGGACAGACCGGAGACCCAGTACTTC. This encodes CAISAGDRPETQYF.

The CDR3 DNA reads as TGTGCCAGCAGTTTGTACAGGATAGGGCCTGAAGCTTTCTTT. The encoded protein is CASSLYRIGPEAFF. This rearrangement joins TRBV27 to TRBJ1-1, with D perhaps matching TRBD1 (5 bases). The V end lost 3 bases, the J end lost 6 bases, and 14 bases lay between the germline ends. CDR1 is MNHEY and CDR2 is SMNVEV in the germline V gene (reference sequence). This CDR3 has 14 residues.

This clone was seen more than once but under ten times. The chain uses TRBV29-1 and TRBJ2-2, with 10 positions matching TRBD2. Germline CDR1 reads SQVTM; CDR2 reads ANQGSEA. V gave up 4 bases and J gave up 7 bases; unmatched junction bases: 9. This CDR3 region has 15 residues. The chain's CDR3 is CSVGPGTSDGGELFF. As DNA, the CDR3 is TGCAGCGTTGGCCCTGGGACTAGCGATGGCGGGGAGCTGTTTTTT.

The rearrangement uses TRBV5-1 and TRBJ1-5, with D maybe TRBD1 (5 bases). Germline CDR1 is SGHRS and CDR2 is YFSETQ. Deletions cut 4 bases from V and 6 bases from J, with 20 bases between. This CDR3 is built from 16 residues. The CDR3 bases are TGCGCCAGCAGCCCCGGCAGTGGGGGACGGGGTCAGCCCCAGCATTTT. It is translated as CASSPGSGGRGQPQHF.

This clone was seen at least ten times. Written as DNA, the CDR3 is TGTGCCAGCAGCCAAGGGACAGGGTTCGGGGAGACCCAGTACTTC. Protein product: CASSQGTGFGETQYF. The rearrangement joins TRBV16 to TRBJ2-5; 9 nucleotides align to TRBD1. Germline CDR1 and CDR2: KGHSY and FQNENV. V lost 2 bases to trimming and J lost 5 bases; unmatched junction nucleotides: 6. This CDR3 contains 15 residues.

The CDR3: CASSTHRDRGYDTQYF. DNA for the CDR3: TGTGCCAGCAGCACCCACCGGGACAGGGGATACGATACGCAGTATTTT. The genes are TRBV7-8 and TRBJ2-3; 10 bases fit TRBD1. The germline V gene has CDR1 SGHVS and CDR2 FQNEAQ. V trimming: 5 bases; J trimming: 6 bases; junction bases outside the gene matches: 11. This CDR3 has 16 amino acids.

This rearrangement joins TRBV27 to TRBJ2-5; possibly TRBD2 for D (7 bases). The CDR3 has 16 amino acids. Trimming left V 5 bases short and J 1 base short, with 17 bases between. Germline CDR1 reads MNHEY; CDR2 reads SMNVEV (reference sequence). The CDR3: CASSPRGGRVQETQYF. The CDR3 nucleotides are TGTGCCAGCAGTCCTAGGGGGGGTAGGGTCCAAGAGACCCAGTACTTC.

The chain recombines TRBV7-2 with TRBJ2-3; D gene uncertain. The ends were cut back, 2 bases at V and 2 bases at J, with 11 bases in the middle. From germline, CDR1 is SGHTA and CDR2 FQGNSA. The CDR3 is 15 amino acids. CDR3 DNA: TGTGCCAGCAGCTTAAACTGGGCAGCCACAGATACGCAGTATTTT. It yields the protein CASSLNWAATDTQYF.

This chain links TRBV28 with TRBJ2-3; D not certain. The CDR3 length is 13 residues. Germline loops: CDR1 MDHEN, CDR2 SYDVKM. V lost 5 bases to trimming and J lost 4 bases, with 10 bases between them. CDR3 nucleotide sequence: TGTGCCAGCAGTATCCCCCCCGCAGATACGCAGTATTTT. Translating gives CASSIPPADTQYF.

This chain uses TRBV7-2 with TRBJ2-7; 9 nucleotides line up with TRBD2. In germline, CDR1 is SGHTA, CDR2 FQGNSA. With 3 bases clipped from V and 5 bases from J, the junction kept 2 bases outside the gene matches. CDR3 length: 13 amino acids. CDR3 sequence: CASSFSGSNEQYF. The CDR3 bases are TGTGCCAGCAGCTTTAGCGGGAGTAACGAGCAGTACTTC.

This clone was observed once. V is TRBV7-9 and J is TRBJ2-2; 11 nucleotides agree with TRBD1. CDR1 and CDR2 (germline): SEHNR, FQNEAQ (reference sequence). The CDR3 totals 16 residues. V gave up 4 bases and J gave up 7 bases; unmatched junction bases: 8. The CDR3 DNA is TGTGCCAGCAGCTCCCGGACAGGGGGCCGGGGCGGGGAGCTGTTTTTT. It yields the protein CASSSRTGGRGGELFF.

The chain uses TRBV2 and TRBJ2-7; 7 nucleotides align to TRBD1. V gave up 6 bases and J gave up 2 bases; unmatched junction bases: 1. The CDR3 length is 12 residues. CDR1 is SNHLY, CDR2 FYNNEI, per germline. CDR3 nucleotides: TGTGCCAGCAGGGGACAGACCTACGAGCAGTACTTC. It translates to CASRGQTYEQYF.